The next 9 T cell receptor beta chains were all read from a single sample in a study of CD8 T cells in Susac syndrome. RNA totalling roughly 0.5 to 1 ug underwent reverse transcription with random hexamers. Each CDR3 protein gets one entry after TCRdb re-called the immunoSEQ multiplex PCR reads with MiXCR. The data hold some 140,000 distinct CDR3 sequences, with over 80% observed a single time. The material sequenced was CD8+ T cells from PBMCs. These receptors came from a human donor with multiple sclerosis.

This chain connects TRBV29-1 to TRBJ2-1; a possible D gene is TRBD1 (5 bases). The CDR3 spans 11 residues. V was cut by 0 bases and J by 9 bases, with 6 bases left in between. Looked up from germline, CDR1 is SQVTM and CDR2 is ANQGSEA. CDR3 loop: CSVEEGVEQFF. CDR3 sequence (DNA): TGCAGCGTTGAAGAAGGGGTTGAGCAGTTCTTC.

The rearrangement links TRBV5-4 to TRBJ2-3; TRBD2 might be the D (7 bases). The CDR3 has 15 residues. V lost 4 bases, J lost 3 bases, and 15 bases lay in between. Germline CDR1 reads SGHNT; CDR2 reads YYREEE (reference sequence). This chain's CDR3 is CASSDWGGLTDTQYF. In DNA, the CDR3 is TGTGCCAGCAGCGATTGGGGGGGCTTGACAGATACGCAGTATTTT. Looking up the rest from reference TRBV5-4 and TRBJ2-3 gives the full variable domain: ETGVTQSPTHLIKTRGQQVTLRCSSQSGHNTVSWYQQALGQGPQFIFQYYREEENGRGNFPPRFSGLQFPNYSSELNVNALELDDSALYLCASSDWGGLTDTQYFGPGTRLTVL.

This chain connects TRBV6-5 to TRBJ2-1; 7 bases fit TRBD2. There are 14 residues in the CDR3. Germline V gene data show CDR1 as MNHEY and CDR2 as SVGAGI. V trimming: 3 bases; J trimming: 8 bases; junction bases outside the gene matches: 7. In DNA form, the CDR3 reads TGTGCCAGCAGTTATGTGGTAGCGGGCGATGAGCAGTTCTTC. Protein product: CASSYVVAGDEQFF.

V and J are TRBV4-1 and TRBJ1-6; possible D gene TRBD1, 5 bases. Germline values: CDR1 MGHRA, CDR2 YSYEKL. The ends were cut back, 0 bases at V and 6 bases at J, with 15 bases in the middle. The CDR3 spans 17 residues. CDR3 nucleotide sequence: TGCGCCAGCAGCCAAGAGGGAAGGGGTAAGAGTAATTCACCCCTCCACTTT. Its translation: CASSQEGRGKSNSPLHF.

This clonotype was detected only a few times. The chain has TRBV4-1 and TRBJ1-5; no firm D call. V gave up 4 bases and J gave up 1 base, with 5 bases separating them. This CDR3 is 13 amino acids long. The germline gives CDR1 MGHRA, CDR2 YSYEKL. CDR3 nucleotides: TGCGCCAGCAGCCGGGGAAGCAATCAGCCCCAGCATTTT. This encodes CASSRGSNQPQHF.

CDR3 sequence: CASSFVLASDIQYF. The CDR3 bases are TGTGCCAGCAGCTTCGTACTAGCTTCGGACATTCAGTACTTC. The J gene is TRBJ2-4, the V gene TRBV12-3 or TRBV12-4, with D perhaps matching TRBD2 (6 bases). Trimming took off 6 bases at V and 8 bases at J, with 17 bases between the two ends. CDR3 length: 14 residues.

This clonotype is a singleton in its sample. This rearrangement joins TRBV5-1 to TRBJ1-1; no definite D call. The CDR3 loop spans 13 amino acids. With 4 bases removed from V and 5 bases from J, the gap between germline ends came to 12 bases. Germline V gives CDR1 SGHRS, CDR2 YFSETQ. The CDR3 DNA follows: TGCGCCAGCAGCCCCTTGATGTCGACTGAAGCTTTCTTT. Protein product: CASSPLMSTEAFF.

The J gene is TRBJ2-1, the V gene TRBV19; 11 bases are a match to TRBD2. Germline V gene lookup returns CDR1 LNHDA and CDR2 SQIVND (reference sequence). V lost 5 bases, J lost 4 bases, and 7 bases stayed unmatched. The CDR3 loop spans 16 amino acids. The CDR3 here is CASSSATSGGYNEQFF. Here the CDR3 DNA reads TGTGCCAGTAGTTCCGCTACTAGCGGGGGTTACAATGAGCAGTTCTTC. The entire variable domain, with the rest obtained from reference TRBV19 and TRBJ2-1, is as follows: DGGITQSPKYLFRKEGQNVTLSCEQNLNHDAMYWYRQDPGQGLRLIYYSQIVNDFQKGDIAEGYSVSREKKESFPLTVTSAQKNPTAFYLCASSSATSGGYNEQFFGPGTRLTVL.

The rearrangement uses TRBV2 and TRBJ1-2; D is undetermined. Germline loops: CDR1 SNHLY, CDR2 FYNNEI. The V end lost 4 bases, the J end lost 10 bases, and 19 bases lay between the germline ends. The CDR3 runs to 14 residues. The CDR3 DNA reads TGTGCCAGCAGTGCAAGCTCACCCAAGGACGACTACACCTTC. Translated, it gives CASSASSPKDDYTF.